The 21 T cell receptor beta chains presented below share a single source sample, sequenced in a study of shared clonotypes between healthy human individuals. Libraries were prepared by immunoSEQ multiplex PCR; TCRdb keeps only in-frame clonotypes and omits some of them. The profile shows fewer than 2.5 million clones, 93% of them singletons. The sample taken for sequencing was naive CD4+ T cells from PBMCs. As for subset: CD45RA+ positively selected. Receptor source: a man aged 18 to 30 in good health. Some clones in this sample may be carry-over from other donors' samples.

The chain recombines TRBV27 with TRBJ2-1; D unclear. V lost 1 base to trimming and J lost 2 bases, with 12 bases between them. The CDR3 is 16 amino acids. Germline V gene data show CDR1 as MNHEY and CDR2 as SMNVEV (reference sequence). The CDR3 bases are TGTGCCAGCAGTTTATTGGCTCGTGGTCCCTACAATGAGCAGTTCTTC. This codes for CASSLLARGPYNEQFF.

The chain employs TRBV25-1 and TRBJ1-5; D unresolved. The CDR3 length is 13 residues. From germline, CDR1 is MGHDK and CDR2 SYGVNS. The germline V and J ends were trimmed by 5 bases and 6 bases, with 11 bases remaining between them. CDR3 sequence reads: CASSLKPGQPQHF. CDR3 DNA sequence: TGTGCCAGCAGTTTGAAACCGGGTCAGCCCCAGCATTTT.

The chain uses TRBV5-4 and TRBJ1-2, with D possibly TRBD1 on 6 matching bases. CDR1 is SGHNT, CDR2 YYREEE, per germline (reference sequence). V was cut by 4 bases and J by 6 bases, with 10 bases left in between. The CDR3 extends over 12 amino acids. CDR3 sequence: CASSAGQNGYTF. The CDR3, as DNA: TGTGCCAGCAGCGCAGGACAGAATGGCTACACCTTC.

This chain connects TRBV9 to TRBJ2-5, with D tentatively TRBD1 (5 bases). The J call may be mistaken, given a closer DNA end match to TRBJ2-7. This CDR3 is 15 amino acids long. From germline, CDR1 is SGDLS and CDR2 YYNGEE. The CDR3 bases are TGTGCCAGCAGCGTAGCGCCAGGGCAGTCCTACGAGCAGTACTTC. This encodes CASSVAPGQSYEQYF.

This chain joins TRBV2 and TRBJ2-1; 12 bases agree with TRBD2. V was clipped by 3 bases and J by 5 bases; unmatched bases: 2. The CDR3 consists of 15 residues. The germline CDR1 and CDR2 sequences are SNHLY and FYNNEI. DNA for the CDR3: TGTGCCAGCAGTGACAGGACTAGCGGGAACAATGAGCAGTTCTTC. This codes for CASSDRTSGNNEQFF.

The chain recombines TRBV7-2 with TRBJ2-1; D possibly uses TRBD1 or TRBD2 (6 bases each). Germline V CDR1 and CDR2: SGHTA, FQGNSA. V lost 3 bases and J lost 7, with 16 bases in between. The CDR3 totals 15 residues. The CDR3 here is CASSFRSGGGNEQFF. The CDR3 DNA reads TGTGCCAGCAGCTTCCGTAGCGGAGGGGGGAATGAGCAGTTCTTC.

The gene calls are TRBV14 and TRBJ1-1; no definite D call. CDR1 and CDR2 from the germline V gene are SGHDN and FVKESK. V was cut by 0 bases and J by 3 bases, with 8 bases left in between. The CDR3 has 14 residues. The CDR3 nucleotides are TGTGCCAGCAGCCAAGACGGGAGGTACACTGAAGCTTTCTTT. This codes for CASSQDGRYTEAFF.

This clone appeared once. Other nucleotide sequences from this sample produce the same CDR3. V gene TRBV5-1 combines with J gene TRBJ2-7; TRBD1 is a possible D gene (5 bases). Germline lookup yields CDR1 SGHRS and CDR2 YFSETQ. CDR3 length: 14 amino acids. Trimming left V 0 bases short and J 2 bases short, with 9 bases between. The CDR3 DNA reads as TGCGCCAGCAGCTTGGGTGGGGCCCCCTACGAGCAGTACTTC. Residues: CASSLGGAPYEQYF.

This rearrangement joins TRBV5-4 to TRBJ2-1; 10 positions agree with TRBD2. V was clipped by 4 bases and J by 2 bases; unmatched bases: 3. Looked up from germline, CDR1 is SGHNT and CDR2 is YYREEE (reference sequence). The CDR3 is 15 amino acids. The CDR3 protein is CASSPTSGPYNEQFF. For the CDR3, the DNA is TGTGCCAGCAGCCCGACTAGCGGGCCCTACAATGAGCAGTTCTTC.

The chain uses TRBV30 and TRBJ2-4, with TRBD2 matching 7 bases. CDR1 and CDR2 (germline): GTSNPN, SVGIG (reference sequence). The V and J ends lost 2 bases and 3 bases, in that order; junction bases with no gene match: 13. The CDR3 is 17 residues long. The CDR3 reads CAWSIKSGTGVKNIQYF. The CDR3 coding sequence is TGTGCCTGGAGTATTAAAAGCGGGACTGGGGTCAAAAACATTCAGTACTTC. The entire variable domain, with the rest obtained from reference TRBV30 and TRBJ2-4, is as follows: SQTIHQWPATLVQPVGSPLSLECTVEGTSNPNLYWYRQAAGRGLQLLFYSVGIGQISSEVPQNLSASRPQDRQFILSSKKLLLSDSGFYLCAWSIKSGTGVKNIQYFGAGTRLSVL.

The V call is TRBV5-8, the J call TRBJ2-1; TRBD1 agrees at 7 bases. V shed 4 bases, J shed 1 base, and the junction held 11 bases outside the gene matches. The germline CDR1 and CDR2 sequences are SGHTS and YDEGEE. There are 17 residues in the CDR3. The CDR3 sequence: CASSPNTGAESYNEQFF. CDR3 coding DNA: TGTGCCAGCAGCCCGAACACAGGGGCCGAATCCTACAATGAGCAGTTCTTC.

The chain has TRBV5-1 and TRBJ2-1; 9 bases align to TRBD1. Germline-derived CDR1 and CDR2 are SGHRS and YFSETQ. Unmatched junction bases numbered 3, after V lost 4 bases and J lost 7 bases. The CDR3 is 13 residues long. This CDR3 reads CASSRGQGNEQFF. CDR3 sequence (DNA): TGCGCCAGCAGCAGGGGACAGGGAAATGAGCAGTTCTTC.

As DNA, the CDR3 is TGTGCCACCAGCAGAGATCCCCTCAAAGAGCAGTTCTTC. Translation gives CATSRDPLKEQFF. This rearrangement joins TRBV15 to TRBJ2-1; D not certain. Trimming took off 0 bases at V and 10 bases at J, with 10 bases between the two ends. The CDR3 spans 13 residues. Germline loops: CDR1 LNHNV, CDR2 YYDKDF (reference sequence).

The chain uses TRBV6-6 and TRBJ2-2; possible D gene TRBD2, 6 bases. Germline CDR1 and CDR2: MNHNY and SVGAGI (reference sequence). The CDR3 has 14 residues. Trimming shortened V by 6 bases and J by 6 bases, and 14 bases separated the two germline ends. This CDR3 reads CASRTGVLPGELFF. The DNA for the CDR3 is TGTGCCAGCAGAACGGGAGTACTCCCCGGGGAGCTGTTTTTT.

The chain uses TRBV7-9 and TRBJ2-1, with TRBD2 matching 12 bases. V lost 6 bases to trimming and J lost 0 bases; unmatched junction nucleotides: 12. The CDR3 contains 19 residues. Germline V gives CDR1 SEHNR, CDR2 FQNEAQ (reference sequence). CDR3 in DNA: TGTGCCAGCAGTTTCCAGGGACTAGCGGGCCGGGGCTCCTACAATGAGCAGTTCTTC. Translated: CASSFQGLAGRGSYNEQFF.

This chain connects TRBV28 to TRBJ2-3; perhaps TRBD2 as D (5 bases). The CDR3 extends over 17 amino acids. With 6 bases removed from V and 5 bases from J, the gap between germline ends came to 24 bases. Germline V gene data show CDR1 as MDHEN and CDR2 as SYDVKM. Here the CDR3 DNA reads TGTGCCAGCAGACCTGTTCAACTAGGAGGTAGGAAAGATACGCAGTATTTT. This codes for CASRPVQLGGRKDTQYF.

The V gene is TRBV6-5, the J gene TRBJ1-1; 9 nucleotides line up with TRBD1. The CDR3 runs 14 residues. Germline CDR1 MNHEY, CDR2 SVGAGI. V was clipped by 6 bases and J by 4 bases; unmatched bases: 6. The chain's CDR3 is CASSPGQGSTEAFF. In nucleotides, the CDR3 is TGTGCCAGCAGCCCGGGACAGGGTAGCACTGAAGCTTTCTTT.

V usage is TRBV11-2 and J usage is TRBJ2-7; 8 nucleotides match TRBD1. Germline CDR1 is SGHAT and CDR2 is FQNNGV. CDR3 length equals 16 residues. J lost 6 bases, V lost 2 bases, and 12 bases had no gene match. CDR3 protein: CASSLTTGQGVGEQYF. The CDR3 DNA reads TGTGCCAGCAGCTTAACCACCGGACAGGGCGTCGGCGAGCAGTACTTC.

V usage is TRBV14 and J usage is TRBJ2-7; no clear D gene. V was shortened by 3 bases and J by 7 bases, with 16 bases between the two germline ends. Germline CDR1 and CDR2: SGHDN and FVKESK. The CDR3 length is 14 residues. In DNA, the CDR3 is TGTGCCAGCAGCCAGGTCCCGTCCTCCCGGGAGCAGTACTTC. This codes for CASSQVPSSREQYF. Supplemented by reference TRBV14 and TRBJ2-7, the full variable domain reads EAGVTQFPSHSVIEKGQTVTLRCDPISGHDNLYWYRRVMGKEIKFLLHFVKESKQDESGMPNNRFLAERTGGTYSTLKVQPAELEDSGVYFCASSQVPSSREQYFGPGTRLTVT.

Worth noting for this clone: Other nucleotide sequences in the sample specify the same CDR3. The J gene is TRBJ2-5, the V gene TRBV19, with 9 bases fitting TRBD2. Germline-derived CDR1 and CDR2 are LNHDA and SQIVND (reference sequence). Unmatched junction bases numbered 4, after V lost 3 bases and J lost 5 bases. The CDR3 loop spans 14 amino acids. DNA of the CDR3: TGTGCCAGTAGTATTGGCGGGAGGGGGGAGACCCAGTACTTC. It specifies CASSIGGRGETQYF.

The rearrangement links TRBV28 to TRBJ1-4; D is undetermined. This CDR3 has 13 residues. Germline V gene lookup returns CDR1 MDHEN and CDR2 SYDVKM. Trimming took 5 bases from V and 5 from J, leaving 9 bases between them. In DNA, the CDR3 is TGTGCCAGCAGTAGTAACCCGAATGAAAAACTGTTTTTT. The encoded protein is CASSSNPNEKLFF.